This is a list of T cell receptor beta chains from one sample in a study of CD8 T cells in ankylosing spondylitis. Via MiXCR, TCRdb re-called the 5' RACE reads, giving one row per CDR3 protein. This table holds roughly 38,000 distinct CDR3 sequences, roughly 3.1% found once. The source material was blood, either unsorted or a sorted T cell fraction (not recorded which). The receptors here all came from a male donor with ankylosing spondylitis or in good health (not recorded which). CDR3s leave out the opening cysteine and the closing phenylalanine or tryptophan.

v_call,cdr3_aa
TRBV9,ASREVAGELF
TRBV9,ASSVSSGGAFTGELF
TRBV9,ASSAPGGRAYGTDTQY
TRBV9,ASSTSGTWGEKLF
TRBV9,ASSVGLPPYNEQF
TRBV9,ASSVGQGAPYTGELF
TRBV9,ASSPEGGHNEQF
TRBV9,ASSVAPTGNTEAF
TRBV9,ASSVGGGHQETQY
TRBV9,ASSVDALNYGYT
TRBV9,ASSPVGQDNSPLH
TRBV9,ASRGVGNSPLH
TRBV20-1,SAESLLKDSLYWNEQF
TRBV9,ASTPGGGPKNIQY
TRBV9,ASSLRAGVNTGELF
TRBV9,ASSSTGLDTIY
TRBV9,ASSVGPAGGELF
TRBV9,ASSVGSRNQETQY
TRBV9,ASSVAVGEGYGYT
TRBV9,ASSVGGPGQRHNSPLH
TRBV9,ASSVLGGGGSSYNEQF
TRBV9,ASSAGQGTYQPQH
TRBV9,ASSVGASGGRVGVSYNEQF
TRBV9,ASSVGGLAYNEQF